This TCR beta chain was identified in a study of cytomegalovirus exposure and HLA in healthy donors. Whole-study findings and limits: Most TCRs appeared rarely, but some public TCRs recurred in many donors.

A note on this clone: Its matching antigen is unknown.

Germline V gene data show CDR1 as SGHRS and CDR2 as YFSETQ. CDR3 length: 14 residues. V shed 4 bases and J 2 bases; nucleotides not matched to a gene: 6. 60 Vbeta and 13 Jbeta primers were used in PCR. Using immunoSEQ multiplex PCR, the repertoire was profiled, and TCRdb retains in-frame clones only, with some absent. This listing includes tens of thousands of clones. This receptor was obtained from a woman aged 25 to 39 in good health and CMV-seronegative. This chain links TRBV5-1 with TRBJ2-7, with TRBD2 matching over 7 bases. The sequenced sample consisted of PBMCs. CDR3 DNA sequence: TGCGCCAGCAGCCCAGCGGGGCTGACCTACGAGCAGTACTTC. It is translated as CASSPAGLTYEQYF.